Presented here are 23 T cell receptor beta chains from one specimen sequenced in a study of blood T cell repertoires in COVID-19. Sequencing was performed with immunoSEQ multiplex PCR; in TCRdb, only in-frame clones are kept and a portion is missing. Among about 180,000 clones listed, about 90% were seen once. Sequencing input: peripheral blood. These TCRs come from a man aged 65-85 years with active or convalescent COVID-19.

This chain connects TRBV6-2 or TRBV6-3 to TRBJ2-3, with 10 bases matching TRBD2. CDR1 MNHEY and CDR2 SVGEGT come from the germline V gene. With 6 bases clipped from V and 5 bases from J, the junction kept 11 bases outside the gene matches. The CDR3 totals 16 residues. The CDR3 loop reads CASSRGIAGGGDTQYF. DNA for the CDR3: TGTGCCAGCAGCAGGGGAATAGCGGGAGGTGGAGATACGCAGTATTTT.

The chain recombines TRBV4-3 with TRBJ2-6; TRBD1 might be the D (5 bases). Germline values: CDR1 LGHNA, CDR2 YSLEER. Trimming removed 4 bases from V and 0 bases from J, with 7 bases in between. This CDR3 comprises 15 residues. The CDR3 DNA reads as TGCGCCAGCAGCCGAGACAGCTCTGGGGCCAACGTCCTGACTTTC. This encodes CASSRDSSGANVLTF.

The V call is TRBV24-1, the J call TRBJ2-6; 7 bases fit TRBD1. This CDR3 region has 18 residues. The germline gives CDR1 KGHDR, CDR2 SFDVKD. The V gene end was trimmed by 3 bases and the J gene end by 4 bases; junction bases not matched to a gene: 11. The CDR3 sequence is CATSDRRQGLRGANVLTF. Here the CDR3 DNA reads TGTGCCACCAGTGATAGGAGACAGGGTCTGAGAGGGGCCAACGTCCTGACTTTC.

The chain links TRBV28 to TRBJ1-5; D uncertain. CDR1 MDHEN and CDR2 SYDVKM come from the germline V gene. This CDR3 is 17 amino acids long. Trimming shortened V by 3 bases and J by 0 bases, and 15 bases separated the two germline ends. CDR3 loop: CASSFYGLGLSNQPQHF. As DNA, the CDR3 is TGTGCCAGCAGTTTCTACGGACTGGGTCTTAGCAATCAGCCCCAGCATTTT.

This clone appeared a few times. The rearrangement links TRBV7-9 to TRBJ1-1; D not certain. Between the trimmed V and J ends, which lost 5 bases and 5 bases, there was a span of 15 bases. In germline, CDR1 is SEHNR, CDR2 FQNEAQ (reference sequence). The CDR3 is 14 amino acids. CDR3 loop: CASSPSRGSTEAFF. CDR3 coding DNA: TGTGCCAGCAGCCCCTCCCGGGGAAGTACTGAAGCTTTCTTT.

This sequence joins TRBV6-6 and TRBJ2-7, with D unclear. Germline lookup yields CDR1 MNHNY and CDR2 SVGAGI (reference sequence). V was clipped by 5 bases and J by 3 bases, with 14 bases between them. The CDR3 is 14 residues long. CDR3 residues: CASSINSHYYEQYF. Here the CDR3 DNA reads TGTGCCAGCAGTATAAACAGTCATTACTACGAGCAGTACTTC.

J is TRBJ1-1 and V is TRBV27; tentative D call: TRBD1 (6 bases). This CDR3 has 14 amino acids. V gave up 5 bases and J gave up 0 bases, with 10 bases separating them. Looked up from germline, CDR1 is MNHEY and CDR2 is SMNVEV (reference sequence). This CDR3 reads CASSRAGVNTEAFF. The CDR3 DNA reads TGTGCCAGCAGTAGAGCAGGGGTGAACACTGAAGCTTTCTTT.

The V call is TRBV7-3, the J call TRBJ1-2, with D possibly TRBD1 on 5 matching bases. The ends were cut back, 5 bases at V and 0 bases at J, with 13 bases in the middle. The CDR3 extends over 15 amino acids. Germline CDR1 SGHTA, CDR2 FQGTGA. CDR3 in amino acids: CASSPAAGANYGYTF. The CDR3 bases are TGTGCCAGCAGCCCTGCCGCGGGGGCTAACTATGGCTACACCTTC.

V gene TRBV6-5 combines with J gene TRBJ1-4, with D unclear. CDR1 MNHEY and CDR2 SVGAGI come from the germline V gene. V dropped 10 bases and J dropped 5 bases, with 14 bases sitting between them. The CDR3 loop spans 13 amino acids. The DNA for the CDR3 is TGTGCCACAGCCCGATTCAGGAATGAAAAACTGTTTTTT. Translating gives CATARFRNEKLFF.

This clone is a singleton in its sample. V is TRBV7-7 and J is TRBJ2-1, with 8 nucleotides matching TRBD1. The CDR3 runs to 17 residues. Trimming removed 5 bases from V and 2 bases from J; junction bases left unmatched: 11. Germline CDR1 and CDR2: SSHAT and FNYEAQ (reference sequence). As DNA, the CDR3 is TGTGCCAGCAGCATGAGGGACAGGCCGGGCCCCTACAATGAGCAGTTCTTC. This encodes CASSMRDRPGPYNEQFF.

This clone showed up just a few times. In DNA form, the CDR3 reads TGTGCCAGCAACACGGGGATGAACACTGAAGCTTTCTTT. This sequence encodes CASNTGMNTEAFF. This sequence joins TRBV5-8 and TRBJ1-1; D gene ambiguous. Trimming removed 6 bases from V and 0 bases from J, with 9 bases in between. The CDR3 totals 13 residues. Per germline, CDR1 SGHTS and CDR2 YDEGEE.

The sample holds a few counts of this clone. This rearrangement joins TRBV7-9 to TRBJ1-2; 9 bases line up with TRBD1. Germline values: CDR1 SEHNR, CDR2 FQNEAQ (reference sequence). The CDR3 has 18 residues. Losses at the gene ends were 5 bases for V and 5 bases for J; bases not matched to a gene: 18. CDR3 protein: CASSPRGLTGGAEYGYTF. The CDR3 bases are TGTGCCAGCAGCCCAAGGGGGCTGACAGGGGGTGCCGAGTATGGCTACACCTTC.

This chain links TRBV27 with TRBJ1-5, with 8 bases that match TRBD1. CDR1 MNHEY and CDR2 SMNVEV come from the germline V gene (reference sequence). CDR3 length equals 13 residues. Losses at the gene ends were 6 bases for V and 5 bases for J; bases not matched to a gene: 3. CDR3 coding DNA: TGTGCCAGCAGACCGGACAGGGATCAGCCCCAGCATTTT. It yields the protein CASRPDRDQPQHF.

V gene TRBV5-1 combines with J gene TRBJ1-1; D unresolved. V was clipped by 4 bases and J by 1 base, with 8 bases between them. Germline CDR1 and CDR2: SGHRS and YFSETQ. The CDR3 totals 13 residues. The CDR3 region has the DNA TGCGCCAGCAGCACCGCTAGGAACACTGAAGCTTTCTTT. This gives the protein CASSTARNTEAFF.

The gene calls are TRBV2 and TRBJ1-5, with D possibly being TRBD1 (5 bases). The germline V gene has CDR1 SNHLY and CDR2 FYNNEI. V was trimmed by 7 bases and J by 0 bases, leaving 10 bases between them. This CDR3 is 14 amino acids long. CDR3 residues: CASTRQTSNQPQHF. The DNA of the CDR3 is TGTGCCAGCACCAGACAGACTAGCAATCAGCCCCAGCATTTT.

V usage is TRBV28 and J usage is TRBJ1-1, with TRBD1 identical over 7 bases. J gave up 8 bases and V 3 bases, and 9 bases lay outside the gene matches. This CDR3 contains 14 residues. Germline V gene data show CDR1 as MDHEN and CDR2 as SYDVKM. The CDR3 DNA is TGTGCCAGCAGTTTGTCTTGGGACAGACGGGAAGCTTTCTTT. Translated: CASSLSWDRREAFF.

The chain couples TRBV5-1 to TRBJ1-3, with 8 positions matching TRBD1. In germline, CDR1 is SGHRS, CDR2 YFSETQ. This CDR3 contains 16 residues. With V trimmed by 0 bases and J by 1 base, 3 bases remained unmatched. CDR3: CASSLGQGASGNTIYF. In DNA form, the CDR3 reads TGCGCCAGCAGCTTGGGTCAGGGGGCGTCTGGAAACACCATATATTTT.

In regard to this clone: At one end, the junction sequence differs from germline, possibly due to a read error. The chain links TRBV28 to TRBJ2-1, with 12 bases lining up with TRBD2. Germline loops: CDR1 MDHEN, CDR2 SYDVKM. This CDR3 comprises 17 residues. CDR3 protein: CASSSPGLAGPSNEQFF. The CDR3 nucleotides are TGTGCCAGTAGTTCCCCTGGACTAGCGGGACCCTCCAATGAGCAGTTCTTC.

This chain joins TRBV10-2 and TRBJ1-5; TRBD1 might be the D (6 bases). The germline V gene has CDR1 WSHSY and CDR2 SAAADI. There are 15 residues in the CDR3. Trimming removed 2 bases at V and 1 base at J, with 9 bases between. CDR3 in DNA: TGCGCCAGCAGTGAGGGACAGCACAGCAATCAGCCCCAGCATTTT. The encoded protein is CASSEGQHSNQPQHF.

The chain links TRBV5-4 to TRBJ1-1; the match to TRBD1 covers 9 bases. The trim removed 3 bases at V and 3 bases at J, leaving 6 bases unmatched. Germline CDR1 and CDR2: SGHNT and YYREEE (reference sequence). This CDR3 comprises 15 residues. The CDR3 protein is CASSSPRTGDTEAFF. The CDR3 DNA is TGTGCCAGCAGCTCCCCGAGGACAGGGGACACTGAAGCTTTCTTT.

The V call is TRBV11-2, the J call TRBJ2-5, with 9 bases that match TRBD2. V lost 5 bases to trimming and J lost 1 base; unmatched junction nucleotides: 8. The germline V gene encodes CDR1 SGHAT and CDR2 FQNNGV. The CDR3 covers 16 residues. In nucleotides, the CDR3 is TGTGCCAGCAGCCAGACTAGCGGTACCTCCCAAGAGACCCAGTACTTC. Amino acids: CASSQTSGTSQETQYF.

The chain is built from TRBV13 and TRBJ1-2; D unresolved. From germline, CDR1 is PRHDT and CDR2 FYEKMQ (reference sequence). Trimming left V 4 bases short and J 4 bases short, with 19 bases between. This CDR3 contains 16 residues. The CDR3 bases are TGTGCCAGCAGCTCCACCGGAGACCTAGCAGGCTATGGCTACACCTTC. Amino acids: CASSSTGDLAGYGYTF.

This chain links TRBV6-5 with TRBJ1-2, with TRBD1 as a possible D gene (6 bases). Germline V gene lookup returns CDR1 MNHEY and CDR2 SVGAGI. CDR3 length: 13 residues. With 5 bases removed from V and 8 bases from J, the gap between germline ends came to 15 bases. The DNA for the CDR3 is TGTGCCAGCAGTATCAACAGGGCTCGGGGCTACACCTTC. Its protein is CASSINRARGYTF.